This T cell receptor (beta chain) comes out of a study of T cell repertoires in cytomegalovirus infection. Study overall: Epitope selection comprised recently identified HLA-C-restricted CMV epitopes and well-studied HLA-B-restricted CMV epitopes. Matching HLA type, along with CMV infection, was indicated by public TCR beta signatures.

V was clipped by 7 bases and J by 4 bases; unmatched bases: 10. The germline gives CDR1 SGHVS, CDR2 FNYEAQ. The CDR3 is 15 amino acids. TCRdb re-derived calls from the reads in MiXCR, one entry per CDR3 protein. This sample yields around 770,000 distinct CDR3 sequences, of which about 27% are seen a single time; about an eighth belongs to the top ten. The study, taken as a whole, reports: Summed frequency of public TCR beta families distinguished CMV carriers with the relevant HLA.

In this sample, this clonotype turned up a few times. What it binds is not known. This receptor was identified in a human donor in good health (CMV status not recorded). Some clones in this sample may be carry-over from other donors' samples. The chain couples TRBV7-6 to TRBJ1-2, with TRBD1 matching over 9 bases. The specimen comprised cultured CD8+ T cells from PBMCs, sampled from culture after CMV antigen stimulation. This CDR3 is CASMDPGQGSYGYTF. CDR3 nucleotides: TGTGCCAGCATGGATCCGGGACAGGGCTCCTATGGCTACACCTTC.